The 20 T cell receptor beta chains reported below all come from one sample, sequenced in a study of T cell responses to AZD1222 COVID-19 vaccine. Profiling relied on immunoSEQ multiplex PCR, and the TCRdb table lists in-frame clones only, not all of them. The data hold 150,000 to 200,000 clones, with less than 95% observed a single time. Sequences were derived from peripheral blood, sampled on day 0 of AZD1222 vaccination. Receptors originate from an adult in good health.

The V gene is TRBV6-1, the J gene TRBJ2-7, with D uncertain. Germline CDR1 MNHNS, CDR2 SASEGT. V gave up 3 bases and J gave up 1 base, with 7 bases separating them. The CDR3 length is 13 residues. In nucleotides, the CDR3 is TGTGCCAGCAGTGAGAACGGATCCTACGAGCAGTACTTC. Encoded protein: CASSENGSYEQYF.

The rearrangement joins TRBV7-6 to TRBJ2-2, with 8 nucleotides matching TRBD2. The trim removed 5 bases at V and 3 bases at J, leaving 8 bases unmatched. The CDR3 runs to 16 residues. The germline gives CDR1 SGHVS, CDR2 FNYEAQ. CDR3: CASSLRGGSDTGELFF. The CDR3 nucleotides are TGTGCCAGCAGCCTTCGGGGGGGCTCGGACACCGGGGAGCTGTTTTTT.

A remark on this clone: The same CDR3 is also encoded by other DNA sequences in this sample. The chain carries TRBV3-1 (or the pseudogene TRBV3-2) and TRBJ1-3; tentative D call: TRBD1 (5 bases). CDR3 size: 13 residues. With 1 base removed from V and 4 bases from J, the gap between germline ends came to 5 bases. The germline gives CDR1 LGHDT, CDR2 YNNKEL (reference sequence). CDR3 loop: CASSQGQGNTIYF. DNA for the CDR3: TGTGCCAGCAGCCAAGGACAGGGAAACACCATATATTTT.

This clone has more than one count but fewer than ten. The chain is built from TRBV2 and TRBJ1-4, with D tentatively TRBD1 (6 bases). The V end lost 9 bases, the J end lost 8 bases, and 16 bases lay between the germline ends. The CDR3 runs to 13 residues. The germline V gene encodes CDR1 SNHLY and CDR2 FYNNEI. The CDR3 DNA follows: TGTGCCAGTGACCGGGACAAACGAGAAAAACTGTTTTTT. This encodes CASDRDKREKLFF.

V is TRBV29-1 and J is TRBJ2-3; 10 bases agree with TRBD1. Trimming at V came to 4 bases and at J to 8 bases, leaving 9 bases not matched to a gene. The CDR3 loop spans 14 amino acids. The germline V gene has CDR1 SQVTM and CDR2 ANQGSEA. For the CDR3, the DNA is TGCAGCGTTGTACGGGGGACAGGGGAAGGTACGCAGTATTTT. Its protein product is CSVVRGTGEGTQYF.

The chain recombines TRBV7-8 with TRBJ1-2; D remains ambiguous. The CDR3 totals 11 residues. Trimming cost V 5 bases and J 6 bases, with 7 bases left between them. CDR1 is SGHVS, CDR2 FQNEAQ, per germline. The CDR3: CASSPDDGYTF. DNA for the CDR3: TGTGCCAGCAGCCCAGATGATGGCTACACCTTC.

The table lists this clone with a few counts. The chain couples TRBV4-2 to TRBJ1-5; 10 bases line up with TRBD1. The V gene end was trimmed by 0 bases and the J gene end by 2 bases; junction bases not matched to a gene: 16. This CDR3 contains 21 residues. Germline V lookup: CDR1 LGHNA, CDR2 YNFKEQ. Written as DNA, the CDR3 is TGTGCCAGCAGCCAAGACGGGGTTCGATCGACAGGGGGCTCGGGCAATCAGCCCCAGCATTTT. Its protein product is CASSQDGVRSTGGSGNQPQHF.

The chain couples TRBV3-1 (or the pseudogene TRBV3-2) to TRBJ2-7, with TRBD2 identical over 8 bases. The V gene's germline CDR1 is LGHDT and CDR2 YNNKEL (reference sequence). The trim removed 1 base at V and 0 bases at J, leaving 5 bases unmatched. The length of the CDR3 is 16 residues. In DNA form, the CDR3 reads TGTGCCAGCAGCCAAGCCGTAGCGGGGAGCTCCTACGAGCAGTACTTC. Amino acids: CASSQAVAGSSYEQYF.

This clone was recorded once. This rearrangement joins TRBV12-3 or TRBV12-4 to TRBJ1-1, with TRBD1 matching 7 bases. The ends lost 5 bases at V and 7 bases at J; junction bases unmatched: 7. CDR3 size: 13 residues. The DNA for the CDR3 is TGTGCCAGCAGTAGAGGGACAGTCCATGAAGCTTTCTTT. It yields the protein CASSRGTVHEAFF.

The chain has TRBV6-5 and TRBJ2-7, with a possible D match to TRBD2 (6 bases). Trimming cost V 10 bases and J 7 bases, with 17 bases left between them. The CDR3 extends over 12 amino acids. CDR1 is MNHEY and CDR2 is SVGAGI in the germline V gene. The CDR3 spells CATGSPHWEQYF. CDR3 coding DNA: TGTGCCACCGGGAGCCCCCATTGGGAGCAGTACTTC.

V usage is TRBV2 and J usage is TRBJ2-3, with 8 bases matching TRBD2. Germline lookup yields CDR1 SNHLY and CDR2 FYNNEI. This CDR3 region has 15 residues. V was pared by 8 bases and J by 4 bases, with 11 bases of the junction left unmatched. The CDR3 nucleotides read TGTGCCAGCGTGTTAAGCGGGGGAACCTCAGATACGCAGTATTTT. Translating it yields CASVLSGGTSDTQYF.

This chain joins TRBV2 and TRBJ1-1, with D maybe TRBD1 (5 bases). There are 11 residues in the CDR3. The germline V and J ends were trimmed by 6 bases and 3 bases, with 5 bases remaining between them. Germline assignment: CDR1 SNHLY and CDR2 FYNNEI. CDR3 region: CASRGDTEAFF. The CDR3 region has the DNA TGTGCCAGCAGAGGGGACACTGAAGCTTTCTTT.

V is TRBV27 and J is TRBJ1-2; TRBD1 might be the D (6 bases). CDR1 and CDR2 from the germline V gene are MNHEY and SMNVEV (reference sequence). The CDR3 length is 15 residues. Trimming took 4 bases from V and 5 from J, leaving 17 bases between them. CDR3 sequence: CASSWGGDGWYGYTF. CDR3 nucleotides: TGTGCCAGCAGTTGGGGGGGCGATGGGTGGTATGGCTACACCTTC.

The rearrangement joins TRBV11-2 to TRBJ2-7; 8 nucleotides match TRBD2. The V gene's germline CDR1 is SGHAT and CDR2 FQNNGV. This CDR3 region has 14 residues. Trimming removed 5 bases from V and 0 bases from J; junction bases left unmatched: 3. CDR3 sequence reads: CASSPGGGSYEQYF. In DNA form, the CDR3 reads TGTGCCAGCAGCCCGGGGGGGGGCTCCTACGAGCAGTACTTC.

This chain uses TRBV19 with TRBJ1-2, with 7 nucleotides matching TRBD1. The germline gives CDR1 LNHDA, CDR2 SQIVND (reference sequence). The CDR3 runs 15 residues. With 2 bases clipped from V and 3 bases from J, the junction kept 6 bases outside the gene matches. CDR3 sequence: CASSIRGDRHYGYTF. The CDR3 nucleotides read TGTGCCAGTAGTATAAGAGGGGACAGACACTATGGCTACACCTTC.

The V gene is TRBV19, the J gene TRBJ1-5; no definite D call. V gave up 5 bases and J gave up 6 bases, with 11 bases separating them. CDR1 and CDR2 from the germline V gene are LNHDA and SQIVND (reference sequence). CDR3 length equals 13 residues. The CDR3 loop reads CASSEGTGQPQHF. CDR3 nucleotide sequence: TGTGCCAGTAGTGAGGGCACGGGTCAGCCCCAGCATTTT.

This clone was recorded once. The chain joins TRBV7-8 to TRBJ2-7; D perhaps matches TRBD2 (6 bases). This CDR3 contains 16 residues. V was clipped by 4 bases and J by 0 bases, with 16 bases between them. The V gene's germline CDR1 is SGHVS and CDR2 FQNEAQ. This CDR3 is CASSSLGGEGSYEQYF. The CDR3 bases are TGTGCCAGCAGCTCCTTAGGAGGGGAAGGCTCCTACGAGCAGTACTTC.

This clone has just one count. V usage is TRBV10-3 and J usage is TRBJ2-1, with D hard to call. This CDR3 has 14 amino acids. Deletions cut 2 bases from V and 0 bases from J, with 5 bases between. The germline V gene has CDR1 ENHRY and CDR2 SYGVKD. The CDR3 is CAISESSSYNEQFF. Written as DNA, the CDR3 is TGTGCCATCAGTGAGAGTAGCTCCTACAATGAGCAGTTCTTC.

The genes are TRBV5-1 and TRBJ1-1, with D perhaps TRBD1 (5 bases). Trimming took 6 bases from V and 4 from J, leaving 16 bases between them. The CDR3 has 14 amino acids. CDR1 is SGHRS, CDR2 YFSETQ, per germline. The CDR3 coding sequence is TGCGCCAGCACCCCGGAGGGGAGAGGCACTGAAGCTTTCTTT. Encoded protein: CASTPEGRGTEAFF.

V usage is TRBV19 and J usage is TRBJ1-1; 7 positions match TRBD1. CDR1 is LNHDA, CDR2 SQIVND, per germline (reference sequence). The V segment lost 10 bases and the J segment 3 bases; nucleotides outside the gene matches: 11. The CDR3 runs 14 residues. CDR3 sequence (DNA): TGTGCCACTTACAGGGGAAGGGGGCACACTGAAGCTTTCTTT. Its protein product is CATYRGRGHTEAFF.